The entry that follows covers one T cell receptor (beta chain) sequence. No antigen is known for it. MiXCR, applied by TCRdb to the PCR reads, yields one record per CDR3 protein. The sample has about 15,000 distinct CDR3 sequences, less than 75% seen once; the top ten hold 0.95% to 1.2%. This sample was included in a study of vaccination and CD4 T cells after COVID-19. The wider study: SARS-CoV-2 was confirmed by nasal swab PCR; disease was mild in nine, severe in one. Convalescent patients gave post-COVID blood a median about 110 days post-diagnosis, range 35 to 161. A median of approximately 72 days (range 14 to 241) separated dose two from the taking of post-vaccine samples.

Study findings and constraints: Spike mono-reactive clones accounted for 304 of the 307 vaccine-specific clones found in convalescent patients.

CDR1 and CDR2 (germline): WSHSY, SAAADI. V was trimmed by 3 bases and J by 2 bases, leaving 10 bases between them. The CDR3 spans 14 residues. The chain links TRBV10-2 to TRBJ1-1; D is undetermined. Specimen: CD4+ T cells from blood, collected after SARS-CoV-2 vaccination. The TCR sequence derives from a human donor who had recovered from COVID-19. For the CDR3, the DNA is TGCGCCAGCAGTGAACGGTACTCAAACACTGAAGCTTTCTTT. It yields the protein CASSERYSNTEAFF.